A single count supports the clone carrying this TCR beta chain. The data belong to a study of blood T cell repertoires in COVID-19. Data came from immunoSEQ multiplex PCR; TCRdb stores just in-frame clones and leaves some out. Here the sample spans 65,000 to 95,000 clones, roughly 86% being singletons. Germline V CDR1 and CDR2: SGHRS, YFSETQ. V was trimmed by 2 bases and J by 1 base, leaving 9 bases between them. The CDR3 extends over 14 amino acids. The source of this sequence is a man between 70 and 80 years old with acute or convalescent COVID-19. The sequenced sample was peripheral blood. The rearrangement joins TRBV5-1 to TRBJ1-1; D unclear. CDR3 nucleotides: TGCGCCAGCAGCTTACAGCCAGAGAACACTGAAGCTTTCTTT. Its protein is CASSLQPENTEAFF.